This T cell receptor beta chain was profiled in a study of cytomegalovirus exposure and HLA in healthy donors. As concerns this clone: As yet, its antigen is unknown.

The PCR had 60 Vbeta and 13 Jbeta primers. Assay used: immunoSEQ multiplex PCR; TCRdb lists only in-frame clones, some missing. The sample gives some 150,000 clones, about 64% of which show up once; 5.5% to 9% is in the top ten. Between the trimmed V and J ends, which lost 6 bases and 1 base, there was a span of 15 bases. Per the germline V gene, CDR1 is MNHNS and CDR2 is SASEGT. The CDR3 covers 15 residues. Study-wide findings and caveats: Most of the TCR beta V segments (in an earlier analysis) were productive either about 87% or about 30% of the time.

The clonotype originates from a woman aged 60 to 75 in good health and CMV-seropositive. Sequenced input: PBMCs. The V and J genes are TRBV6-1 and TRBJ2-5; D perhaps matches TRBD1 (5 bases). The CDR3 DNA sequence: TGTGCCAGCAGGGTTATGCCACAGGCCCAAGAGACCCAGTACTTC. It translates to CASRVMPQAQETQYF.